This T cell receptor (beta chain) originates from a study of CD8 T cells in ankylosing spondylitis. V dropped 4 bases and J dropped 0; count of bases not matched to a gene: 2. The germline V gene encodes CDR1 MNHEY and CDR2 SVGAGI. This CDR3 contains 15 residues. The table lists this clonotype with a count of one. TCRdb recomputed calls from the 5' RACE reads with MiXCR, one row per CDR3 protein. The data contain roughly 91,000 distinct CDR3 sequences, about 8.3% of them seen just once; the ten biggest clones take up 9.5% to 10%. The material sequenced was blood, either unsorted or a sorted T cell fraction (not recorded which). The TCR comes from a male donor with ankylosing spondylitis or in good health (not recorded which). The J gene is TRBJ2-2, the V gene TRBV6-5, with TRBD1 identical over 7 bases. The DNA of the CDR3 is TGTGCCAGCAGTTCCGACAGGGCGAACACCGGGGAGCTGTTTTTT. As protein: CASSSDRANTGELFF.